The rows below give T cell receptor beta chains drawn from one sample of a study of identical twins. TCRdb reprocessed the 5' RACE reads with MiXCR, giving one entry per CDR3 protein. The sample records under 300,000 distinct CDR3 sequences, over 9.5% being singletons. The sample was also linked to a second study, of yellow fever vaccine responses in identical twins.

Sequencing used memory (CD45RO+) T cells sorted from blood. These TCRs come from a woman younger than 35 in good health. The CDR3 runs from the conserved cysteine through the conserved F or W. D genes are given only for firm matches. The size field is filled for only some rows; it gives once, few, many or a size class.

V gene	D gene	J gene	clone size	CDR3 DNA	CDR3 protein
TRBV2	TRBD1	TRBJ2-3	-	TGTGCCAGCAGACTTACAGGGGGCGCATATGATACGCAGTATTTT	CASRLTGGAYDTQYF
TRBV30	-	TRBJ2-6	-	TGTGCCTGGAGTGTATCTGCCTCTGGGGCCAACGTCCTGACTTTC	CAWSVSASGANVLTF
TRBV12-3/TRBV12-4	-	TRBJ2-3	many	TGTGCCAGCAGTCCGGGGGCGGGGGCGGCAGATACGCAGTATTTT	CASSPGAGAADTQYF
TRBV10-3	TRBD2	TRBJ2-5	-	TGTGCCATCAGCGGACTAGCTAAAGGAGAGACCCAGTACTTC	CAISGLAKGETQYF
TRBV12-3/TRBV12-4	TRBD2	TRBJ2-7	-	TGTGCCAGCAGTTTGGGGCTAGCGGTGGTCGAGCAGTACTTC	CASSLGLAVVEQYF
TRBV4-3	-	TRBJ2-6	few	TGCGCCAGCAGCCAAGGTTGGGCCTCTGGGGCCAACGTCCTGACTTTC	CASSQGWASGANVLTF
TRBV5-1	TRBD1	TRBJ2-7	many	TGCGCCAGCAGCCAACAGGGGGGCGAGCAGTACTTC	CASSQQGGEQYF
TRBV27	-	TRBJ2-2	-	TGTGCCAGCAGTTTACTAGTGAAGACAGGTCAGACCGGGGAGCTGTTTTTT	CASSLLVKTGQTGELFF
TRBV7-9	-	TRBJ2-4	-	TGTGCCAGCAGCTTAGCGGAGCAAGCCAAAAACATTCAGTACTTC	CASSLAEQAKNIQYF
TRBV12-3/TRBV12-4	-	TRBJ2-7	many	TGTGCCAGCAGTTCCACGACGGACGGGACCTACGAGCAGTACTTC	CASSSTTDGTYEQYF
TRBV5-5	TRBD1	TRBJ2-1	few	TGTGCCAGCAGCTTGTTGGGACAGGGATACAATGAGCAGTTCTTC	CASSLLGQGYNEQFF
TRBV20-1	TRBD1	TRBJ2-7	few	TGCAGTGCTTCTCAGGGGGCCTTCTACGAGCAGTACTTC	CSASQGAFYEQYF
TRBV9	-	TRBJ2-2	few	TGTGCCAGCAGCCCAAGAGGGGGTAGCGGAAACACCGGGGAGCTGTTTTTT	CASSPRGGSGNTGELFF
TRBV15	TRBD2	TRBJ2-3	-	TGTGCCACCAGCAGAGATGCTAGCGGAGGCACAGATACGCAGTATTTT	CATSRDASGGTDTQYF
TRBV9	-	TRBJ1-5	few	TGTGCCAGCAGCGTAGCCGCTAGCAATCAGCCCCAGCATTTT	CASSVAASNQPQHF
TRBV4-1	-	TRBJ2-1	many	TGCGCCAGCAGCCAAGTGTCACAGGGTACGAATGAGCAGTTCTTC	CASSQVSQGTNEQFF
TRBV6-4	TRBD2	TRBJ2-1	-	TGTGCCAGCAGTCGGGTAGCGGGGGAATACAATGAGCAGTTCTTC	CASSRVAGEYNEQFF
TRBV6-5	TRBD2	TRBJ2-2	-	TGTGCGACTAGCGGGAACACCGGGGAGCTGTTTTTT	CATSGNTGELFF
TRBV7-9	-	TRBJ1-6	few	TGTGCCAGCAGCTTGACCGATTCACCCCTCCACTTT	CASSLTDSPLHF
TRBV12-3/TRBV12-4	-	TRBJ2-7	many	TGTGCCAGCAGTTTAGCGGGGCGGGCCTCCTACGAGCAGTACTTC	CASSLAGRASYEQYF
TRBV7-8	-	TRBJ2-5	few	TGTGCCAGCACCCTTTCCCCGACGCAAGAGACCCAGTACTTC	CASTLSPTQETQYF
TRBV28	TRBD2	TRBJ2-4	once	TGTGCCAGCCGTAGGGAAGCGGGAGTCAGAAACATTCAGTACTTC	CASRREAGVRNIQYF
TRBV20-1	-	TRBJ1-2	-	TGCAGTGCTAGAGATTTTGTGGGACTCGCCTTC	CSARDFVGLAF
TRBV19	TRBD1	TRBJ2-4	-	TGTGCCAGTAGAGGACAGGAGCTAGCCAAAAACATTCAGTACTTC	CASRGQELAKNIQYF
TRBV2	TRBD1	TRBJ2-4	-	TGTGCCAGCAGTGACACCGGGACAGCTTTAGGGTACTTC	CASSDTGTALGYF
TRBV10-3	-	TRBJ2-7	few	TGTGCCATCAGAAAAGACAGAATTACTTCCTACGAGCAGTACTTC	CAIRKDRITSYEQYF
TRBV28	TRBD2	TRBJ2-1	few	TGTGCCAGCAGACCATCAACCGGGACTAGCGGGAGGGGCTACAATGAGCAGTTCTTC	CASRPSTGTSGRGYNEQFF
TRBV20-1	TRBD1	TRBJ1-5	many	TGCAGTGCTTACAGAGGGGGCGCTCAGCCCCAGCATTTT	CSAYRGGAQPQHF
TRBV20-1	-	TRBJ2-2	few	TGCAGTGCTAGACAAGACAATCTCGGGGAGCTGTTTTTT	CSARQDNLGELFF
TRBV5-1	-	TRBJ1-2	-	TGCGCCAGCAGCGTCGGGCGAGGTCTTGGCTACACCTTC	CASSVGRGLGYTF
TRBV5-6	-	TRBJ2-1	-	TGTGCCAGCAGCTTGGTGTCAGTACTCTACAATGAGCAGTTCTTC	CASSLVSVLYNEQFF
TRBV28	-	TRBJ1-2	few	TGTGCCAGCCGAACCGAGGGGAACTATGGCTACACCTTC	CASRTEGNYGYTF
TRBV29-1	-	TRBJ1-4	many	TGCAGCGTTACCCACGGGAGTAATGAAAAACTGTTTTTT	CSVTHGSNEKLFF
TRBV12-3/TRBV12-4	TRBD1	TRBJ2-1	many	TGTGCCGTGCGCGGGACAGGGGGTACCCATGAGCAGTTCTTC	CAVRGTGGTHEQFF
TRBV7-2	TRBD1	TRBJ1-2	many	TGTGCCAGCAGCCGAGAGGGACAGGCCTCCTTC	CASSREGQASF
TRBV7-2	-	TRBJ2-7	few	TGTGCCAGCAGCCACGTGTCGGGAGAGAACTACGAGCAGTACTTC	CASSHVSGENYEQYF
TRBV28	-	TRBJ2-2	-	TGTGCCAGCAGTTTATCTCGGGGGGAGCTGTTTTTT	CASSLSRGELFF